These 18 T cell receptor beta chains originate from one sample sequenced in a study of T cells in women clearing cervical HPV infection (dated by TCRdb to the late 2010s). Library preparation used the immunoSEQ multiplex PCR assay. TCRdb holds this immuneACCESS table with in-frame rearrangements only. Some clones are missing; in checked studies, unresolved V genes explain under half, and the rest has no known cause. The sample table includes approximately 35,000 clones. Of the sample, 1.6% falls within the top ten clones. The sample taken for sequencing was blood buffy coat. The origin of the receptors is a woman aged 18 to 75 with a cervical HPV16 infection that either progressed to CIN3+ or cleared (not recorded which).

On this clone: Coverage ceases 3 residues before the CDR3 finishes, and the germline J gene fills in the end. The rearrangement uses TRBV29-1 and TRBJ2-3; D unresolved. The CDR3 extends over 12 amino acids. CDR1 is SQVTM and CDR2 is ANQGSEA in the germline V gene. The V gene lost 5 bases and the J gene lost 2 bases, with 8 bases spanning the gap. The DNA read from the CDR3 is TGCAGCGTTTTCAGGTCCACAGATACG. This sequence encodes CSVFRSTDT. In full, the CDR3 is CSVFRSTDTQYF.

As to this clone: The read falls 3 residues short of the CDR3 end, and the missing part is taken from the germline J gene. The rearrangement uses TRBV5-1 and TRBJ2-7; possibly TRBD1 for D (5 bases). The CDR3 covers 15 residues. Trimming shortened V by 1 base and J by 2 bases, and 13 bases separated the two germline ends. CDR1 and CDR2 from the germline V gene are SGHRS and YFSETQ. The CDR3: CASSLRLQETYEQYF. The DNA read from the CDR3 is TGCGCCAGCAGCTTGCGTCTACAGGAAACCTACGAG.

Turning to this clone: The CDR3 is cut off 3 residues early in the read; its end comes from the germline J gene. This chain connects TRBV20-1 to TRBJ2-2, with a tentative D call TRBD1 (6 bases). CDR1 and CDR2 from the germline V gene are DFQATT and SNEGSKA (reference sequence). The V gene lost 0 bases and the J gene lost 1 base, with 12 bases spanning the gap. The CDR3 runs 16 residues. CDR3 bases read: TGCAGTGCTAGAGATCGGACAGAGAAGAACACCGGGGAG. Its protein product is CSARDRTEKNTGE. In full, the CDR3 is CSARDRTEKNTGELFF.

CDR3 amino acids: CASSEGSGGLADTQYF. CDR3 DNA, as far as it was read: TGTGCCAGCAGTGAAGGTAGCGGGGGGTTGGCAGATACG. The V gene is TRBV6-1, the J gene TRBJ2-3, with 10 bases fitting TRBD2. The read terminates 3 residues ahead of where the CDR3 ends, so the germline J gene completes it. The CDR3 runs 16 residues. In germline, CDR1 is MNHNS, CDR2 SASEGT. The trim removed 1 base at V and 4 bases at J, leaving 5 bases unmatched.

A remark on this clone: The read ends 3 residues shy of where the CDR3 ends; the end is completed using the germline J gene. V usage is TRBV20-1 and J usage is TRBJ1-3; D not certain. V dropped 5 bases and J dropped 0 bases, with 8 bases sitting between them. The length of the CDR3 is 13 residues. From germline, CDR1 is DFQATT and CDR2 SNEGSKA (reference sequence). CDR3 loop: CSAPDTSGNTIYF. The CDR3 DNA, read in part, is TGCAGTGCTCCAGACACCTCTGGAAACACC.

In the case of this clone: The read ends 3 residues before the CDR3 terminus; that terminus is restored from the germline J gene. The chain links TRBV19 to TRBJ1-4; possibly TRBD1 for D (5 bases). The CDR3 runs 15 residues. Between the trimmed V and J ends, which lost 3 bases and 7 bases, there was a span of 15 bases. Germline values: CDR1 LNHDA, CDR2 SQIVND (reference sequence). The CDR3 bases that were read are TGTGCCAGTAGTATTTCTGACAGACCCGGTGAAAAA. It translates to CASSISDRPGEK. The full CDR3 is CASSISDRPGEKLFF.

A note on this clone: From the germline J gene comes the end of the CDR3, since the read stops 3 residues before it. This chain connects TRBV20-1 to TRBJ2-7, with D uncertain. Germline lookup yields CDR1 DFQATT and CDR2 SNEGSKA (reference sequence). The V and J ends lost 0 bases and 6 bases respectively, with 18 bases between them. The CDR3 contains 15 residues. Partial CDR3 DNA: TGCAGTGCTAGAGATGTGCTCCTACCTTCGGGCGAG. The encoded protein is CSARDVLLPSGE. The CDR3, in full, reads CSARDVLLPSGEQYF.

CDR3 DNA, as far as it was read: TGTGCCAGCTCACCCCGGGACAGGGGAACAAACTATGGT. Amino acids: CASSPRDRGTNYG. The whole CDR3 sequence reads CASSPRDRGTNYGQYF. The rearrangement uses TRBV18 and TRBJ2-4; 10 bases fit TRBD1. Coverage ceases 3 residues before the CDR3 finishes, and the germline J gene fills in the end. This CDR3 has 16 residues. The germline gives CDR1 KGHSH, CDR2 LQKENI.

For this clone: The CDR3 is cut off 3 residues early in the read; its end comes from the germline J gene. The rearrangement joins TRBV5-1 to TRBJ1-2; 9 bases align to TRBD1. CDR3 length: 16 amino acids. Per the germline V gene, CDR1 is SGHRS and CDR2 is YFSETQ. V shed 3 bases, J shed 3 bases, and the junction held 9 bases outside the gene matches. The CDR3: CASSSRTGGADYGYTF. CDR3 DNA (partial): TGCGCCAGCAGCTCAAGAACAGGGGGCGCGGACTATGGC.

On this clone itself: The read halts 3 residues ahead of the CDR3 end, with the missing end drawn from the germline J gene. This chain joins TRBV19 and TRBJ1-5, with a weak D call TRBD1 (6 bases). CDR1 is LNHDA, CDR2 SQIVND, per germline (reference sequence). The V and J ends lost 2 bases and 2 bases respectively, with 13 bases between them. The CDR3 has 16 amino acids. CDR3 protein: CASSISATGGNQPQHF. The covered CDR3 bases are TGTGCCAGTAGTATATCGGCGACAGGCGGCAATCAGCCC.

Of note for this clone: The CDR3 goes on 3 residues after the read ends, and that part is filled in from the germline J gene. This chain links TRBV18 with TRBJ2-2; TRBD2 agrees at 11 bases. CDR3 length: 19 amino acids. Germline V CDR1 and CDR2: KGHSH, LQKENI. Partial CDR3 DNA: TGTGCCAGCTCACCCCCACTAGCGGGAGTTCGACCCGGGGCCAACGTG. It codes for CASSPPLAGVRPGANV. The whole CDR3 protein is CASSPPLAGVRPGANVLFF.

With regard to this clone: Read data end 3 residues before the CDR3 end; the end is taken from the germline J gene. The rearrangement uses TRBV7-6 and TRBJ2-2; D assignment may be TRBD1 or TRBD2 (5 bases each). This CDR3 spans 16 amino acids. The germline gives CDR1 SGHVS, CDR2 FNYEAQ. The part of the CDR3 DNA that was read is TGTGCCAGCAGCTTAAGGAGGTCATCTGGGGCCAACGTG. It encodes CASSLRRSSGANV. The full-length CDR3 reads as CASSLRRSSGANVLFF.

The CDR3 loop is CSARRLAGNEQFF. The CDR3 DNA, read in part, is TGCAGTGCTAGGAGACTAGCGGGTAATGAG. This sequence joins TRBV20-1 and TRBJ2-1; 10 nucleotides agree with TRBD2. The CDR3 end is not reached by the read, which stops 3 residues before it; the germline J gene fills it in. V dropped 3 bases and J dropped 7; count of bases not matched to a gene: 3. The CDR3 is made up of 13 amino acids. Per germline, CDR1 DFQATT and CDR2 SNEGSKA (reference sequence).

Worth noting for this clone: The read falls 3 residues short of the CDR3 end, and the missing part is taken from the germline J gene. The chain links TRBV7-6 to TRBJ2-1; D uncertain. V shed 2 bases and J shed 2 bases, with 10 bases lying between them. Germline assignment: CDR1 SGHVS and CDR2 FNYEAQ. This CDR3 comprises 15 residues. CDR3 DNA, as far as it was read: TGTGCCAGCAGCTTACTGGCCCAACCCTACAATGAG. Translated: CASSLLAQPYNE. The complete CDR3 sequence is CASSLLAQPYNEQFF. The full variable domain, completed using reference TRBV7-6 and TRBJ2-1, is GAGVSQSPRYKVTKRGQDVALRCDPISGHVSLYWYRQALGQGPEFLTYFNYEAQQDKSGLPNDRFSAERPEGSISTLTIQRTEQRDSAMYRCASSLLAQPYNEQFFGPGTRLTVL.

Comments on this clone: The read finishes 3 residues shy of the CDR3 end, and the germline J gene is used to complete it. V usage is TRBV20-1 and J usage is TRBJ2-5; the D is unclear. The CDR3 runs to 13 residues. Between the trimmed V and J ends, which lost 1 base and 3 bases, there was a span of 9 bases. The germline V gene encodes CDR1 DFQATT and CDR2 SNEGSKA (reference sequence). The CDR3 here is CSARGAGEETQYF. The CDR3 bases that were read are TGCAGTGCTAGAGGAGCAGGAGAAGAGACC.

As concerns this clone: The DNA ends 3 residues before the CDR3 does, and the rest of the CDR3 is filled in from the germline J gene. The chain carries TRBV7-3 and TRBJ2-5, with 7 positions matching TRBD1. CDR3 length: 14 amino acids. Per the germline V gene, CDR1 is SGHTA and CDR2 is FQGTGA. Trimming removed 0 bases from V and 3 bases from J; junction bases left unmatched: 1. Partial CDR3 DNA: TGTGCCAGCAGCTTAACAGGGACAGAAGAGACC. Translated, it gives CASSLTGTEET. The entire CDR3 sequence reads CASSLTGTEETQYF. The full variable domain, rest sourced from reference TRBV7-3 and TRBJ2-5, is GAGVSQTPSNKVTEKGKYVELRCDPISGHTALYWYRQSLGQGPEFLIYFQGTGAADDSGLPNDRFFAVRPEGSVSTLKIQRTERGDSAVYLCASSLTGTEETQYFGPGTRLLVL.

On this clone: Read data end 3 residues before the CDR3 end; the end is taken from the germline J gene. The chain has TRBV19 and TRBJ1-1, with D possibly matching TRBD1 (5 bases). The CDR3 extends over 16 amino acids. Germline CDR1 LNHDA, CDR2 SQIVND (reference sequence). With 0 bases removed from V and 4 bases from J, the gap between germline ends came to 15 bases. The sequenced part of the CDR3 DNA is TGTGCCAGTAGTATAGATCTGACAGTGGCGGTCACTGAA. Protein sequence: CASSIDLTVAVTE. The entire CDR3 is CASSIDLTVAVTEAFF. Full variable domain (missing parts from reference TRBV19 and TRBJ1-1): DGGITQSPKYLFRKEGQNVTLSCEQNLNHDAMYWYRQDPGQGLRLIYYSQIVNDFQKGDIAEGYSVSREKKESFPLTVTSAQKNPTAFYLCASSIDLTVAVTEAFFGQGTRLTVV.

As for this clone: The read ends 3 residues early relative to the CDR3; the germline J gene fills the gap. The rearrangement links TRBV19 to TRBJ2-1, with D possibly TRBD1 on 6 matching bases. The CDR3 is 13 residues long. The germline V and J ends were trimmed by 11 bases and 7 bases, with 18 bases remaining between them. The germline CDR1 and CDR2 sequences are LNHDA and SQIVND (reference sequence). CDR3 amino acids: CAVRGRGDNEQFF. CDR3 bases read: TGTGCCGTCCGGGGCAGGGGAGATAATGAG. Full variable domain (missing parts from reference TRBV19 and TRBJ2-1): DGGITQSPKYLFRKEGQNVTLSCEQNLNHDAMYWYRQDPGQGLRLIYYSQIVNDFQKGDIAEGYSVSREKKESFPLTVTSAQKNPTAFYLCAVRGRGDNEQFFGPGTRLTVL.